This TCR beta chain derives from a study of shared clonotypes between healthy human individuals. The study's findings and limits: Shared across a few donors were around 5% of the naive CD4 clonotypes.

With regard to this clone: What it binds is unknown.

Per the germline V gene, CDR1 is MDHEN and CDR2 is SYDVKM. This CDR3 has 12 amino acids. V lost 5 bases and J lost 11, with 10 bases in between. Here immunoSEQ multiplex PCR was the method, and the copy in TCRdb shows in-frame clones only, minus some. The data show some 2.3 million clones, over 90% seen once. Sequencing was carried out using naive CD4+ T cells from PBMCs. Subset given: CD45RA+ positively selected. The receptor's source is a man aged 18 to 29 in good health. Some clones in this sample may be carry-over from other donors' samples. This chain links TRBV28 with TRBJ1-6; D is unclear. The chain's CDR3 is CASSEVGAPLHF. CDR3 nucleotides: TGTGCCAGCAGTGAGGTTGGGGCACCCCTCCACTTT.